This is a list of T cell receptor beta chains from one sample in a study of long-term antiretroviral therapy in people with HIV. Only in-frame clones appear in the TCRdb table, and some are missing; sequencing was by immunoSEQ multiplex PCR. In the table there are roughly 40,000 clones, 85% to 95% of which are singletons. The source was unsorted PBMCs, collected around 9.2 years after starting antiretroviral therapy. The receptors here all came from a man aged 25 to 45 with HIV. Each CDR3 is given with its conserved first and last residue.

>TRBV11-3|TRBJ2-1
CASSSGLAYNEQFF
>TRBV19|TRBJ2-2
CASSIQANTGELFF
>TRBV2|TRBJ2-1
CASSRAGGPIYNEQFF
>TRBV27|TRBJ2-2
CASSFIGGDTGELFF
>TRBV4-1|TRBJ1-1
CASSQGNPEAFF
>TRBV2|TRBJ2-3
CASIRRGLAGTDTQYF
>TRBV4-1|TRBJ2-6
CASRRSTVQGARSGANVLTF
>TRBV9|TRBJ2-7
CASSVAGGPTYEQYF
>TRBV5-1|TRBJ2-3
CASSFGTGDTDTQYF
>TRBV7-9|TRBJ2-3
CASSIPDGGDTQYF
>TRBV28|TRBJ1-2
CASSLLDAPGVDGYTF
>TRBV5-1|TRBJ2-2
CASSFLESGELFF
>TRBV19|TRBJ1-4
CASRSIATNEKLFF